The 24 T cell receptor beta chains below all came from one sample that was sequenced in a study of CXCR3-negative and CXCR3-positive naive CD8 T cells. UMI-labeled 5' RACE TRB cDNA libraries were prepared from the cells. TCRdb re-called the 5' RACE reads; every CDR3 protein appears as one record, without DNA. The sample yields 40,000 to 55,000 distinct CDR3 sequences, of which the top ten take up about 1.4%. Sequenced input: naive CXCR3- CD8+ T cells from blood. Subset denoted: CD45RO-CCR7+CD27+CD95- naive CD8+ T cells lacking CXCR3 (TNR3-). Source of these receptors: a human donor in good health. Some clones in this sample may be carry-over from other donors' samples.

The chain uses TRBV28 and TRBJ2-6; the D gene TCRdb calls, TRBD2, cannot be checked with no DNA. Germline loops: CDR1 MDHEN, CDR2 SYDVKM. CDR3 size: 19 residues. CDR3: CASTIRRRTRNSGANVLTF.

This rearrangement joins TRBV3-1 to TRBJ1-5. Germline assignment: CDR1 LGHDT and CDR2 YNNKEL (reference sequence). This CDR3 contains 13 residues. CDR3 sequence: CASSQDLQQPQHF. Based on the CDR3 plus reference TRBV3-1 and TRBJ1-5, the full variable domain is DTAVSQTPKYLVTQMGNDKSIKCEQNLGHDTMYWYKQDSKKFLKIMFSYNNKELIINETVPNRFSPKSPDKAHLNLHINSLELGDSAVYFCASSQDLQQPQHFGDGTRLSIL.

The rearrangement links TRBV14 to TRBJ1-1. This CDR3 comprises 14 residues. Germline-derived CDR1 and CDR2 are SGHDN and FVKESK. This chain's CDR3 is CASSQAGPNTEAFF.

V is TRBV7-6 and J is TRBJ2-1. Germline CDR1 reads SGHVS; CDR2 reads FNYEAQ. The CDR3 runs to 13 residues. The CDR3 loop is CASSLSGSNEQFF. The full variable domain, completed using reference TRBV7-6 and TRBJ2-1, is GAGVSQSPRYKVTKRGQDVALRCDPISGHVSLYWYRQALGQGPEFLTYFNYEAQQDKSGLPNDRFSAERPEGSISTLTIQRTEQRDSAMYRCASSLSGSNEQFFGPGTRLTVL.

J is TRBJ2-2 and V is TRBV25-1. The CDR3 contains 16 residues. Germline V lookup: CDR1 MGHDK, CDR2 SYGVNS. CDR3 protein: CASSAESFLNTGELFF.

The chain carries TRBV24-1 and TRBJ2-1; lacking DNA, the TRBD2 call made by TCRdb goes unchecked. CDR1 and CDR2 from the germline V gene are KGHDR and SFDVKD. The CDR3 spans 18 residues. This chain's CDR3 is CATSDQEGLAGAYNEQFF.

This sequence joins TRBV4-2 and TRBJ2-5; TCRdb indicates TRBD2, and absent DNA this call remains unverified. The CDR3 extends over 17 amino acids. The germline gives CDR1 LGHNA, CDR2 YNFKEQ. CDR3 protein: CASSHVLAGKSQETQYF.

This clonotype shows up as medium-sized by frequency. The genes are TRBV7-2 and TRBJ2-7; there is no DNA to check the TCRdb D call of TRBD1. This CDR3 region has 15 residues. From germline, CDR1 is SGHTA and CDR2 FQGNSA. The CDR3 loop is CASSLVSLVGDEQYF.

This chain links TRBV27 with TRBJ1-1; TCRdb's assignment of TRBD1 cannot be checked, as there is no DNA. Germline loops: CDR1 MNHEY, CDR2 SMNVEV (reference sequence). The CDR3 runs to 15 residues. CDR3 sequence reads: CASRYSGAENTEAFF.

CDR3 amino acids: CASSTRLNEQFF. V is TRBV7-6 and J is TRBJ2-1; TCRdb indicates TRBD1, and absent DNA this call remains unverified. The CDR3 covers 12 residues. The germline V gene encodes CDR1 SGHVS and CDR2 FNYEAQ.

According to its frequency, this clonotype is medium-sized (0.01 to 0.1%). The chain carries TRBV21-1 and TRBJ2-5; TCRdb's D call of TRBD2 is untestable without DNA. TRBV21-1 is a pseudogene locus. This CDR3 region has 16 residues. The chain's CDR3 is CASSKIGGPHQETQYF.

In terms of frequency, this clonotype is medium-sized. This CDR3 reads CASRDTGARGETQYF. The chain combines TRBV2 with TRBJ2-5; TCRdb's assignment of TRBD2 cannot be checked, as there is no DNA. CDR3 length: 15 amino acids. The germline CDR1 and CDR2 sequences are SNHLY and FYNNEI. Full variable domain (missing parts from reference TRBV2 and TRBJ2-5): EPEVTQTPSHQVTQMGQEVILRCVPISNHLYFYWYRQILGQKVEFLVSFYNNEISEKSEIFDDQFSVERPDGSNFTLKIRSTKLEDSAMYFCASRDTGARGETQYFGPGTRLLVL.

The chain has TRBV29-1 and TRBJ2-7; the D call from TCRdb, TRBD1, cannot be confirmed without DNA. The CDR3 runs to 12 residues. Germline V CDR1 and CDR2: SQVTM, ANQGSEA. Here the CDR3 reads CSVQPGGYEQYF.

The chain has TRBV29-1 and TRBJ2-1; with no DNA, the TCRdb D assignment of TRBD1 cannot be verified. The CDR3 sequence is 14 residues long. CDR1 is SQVTM and CDR2 is ANQGSEA in the germline V gene. The CDR3 sequence: CSVFPGQGSNEQFF.

Here the CDR3 reads CASSVATAGGAEQYF. V is TRBV9 and J is TRBJ2-7; without DNA, the TCRdb call of TRBD2 cannot be checked. This CDR3 region has 15 residues. The germline CDR1 and CDR2 sequences are SGDLS and YYNGEE.

The V and J genes are TRBV15 and TRBJ2-1; TCRdb reports TRBD2, a call that lacks DNA to check it against. The CDR3 extends over 15 amino acids. Germline V gene sequence: CDR1 LNHNV, CDR2 YYDKDF (reference sequence). The CDR3 is CATSRGSGTSEEQFF.

The chain combines TRBV20-1 with TRBJ2-7; TCRdb returns TRBD1, unconfirmable since there is no DNA. Germline assignment: CDR1 DFQATT and CDR2 SNEGSKA (reference sequence). The CDR3 totals 13 residues. The CDR3 protein is CSATPPGTYEQYF.

The rearrangement links TRBV29-1 to TRBJ1-2. The CDR3 sequence is 12 residues long. Germline V gives CDR1 SQVTM, CDR2 ANQGSEA. The chain's CDR3 is CSVQPGTYGYTF.

This rearrangement joins TRBV7-8 to TRBJ2-7; the TCRdb call, TRBD1, lacks DNA for checking. This CDR3 is built from 16 residues. Germline-derived CDR1 and CDR2 are SGHVS and FQNEAQ. Here the CDR3 reads CASSPRTGMVPYEQYF.

The CDR3 loop is CASSLGRESYNEQFF. The V call is TRBV27, the J call TRBJ2-1. The germline CDR1 and CDR2 sequences are MNHEY and SMNVEV (reference sequence). The CDR3 is made up of 15 amino acids.

The rearrangement uses TRBV19 and TRBJ2-1; there is no DNA to check the TCRdb D call of TRBD1. Germline V lookup: CDR1 LNHDA, CDR2 SQIVND (reference sequence). The CDR3 totals 15 residues. The CDR3 loop is CASSITRGLYNEQFF.

The genes are TRBV6-2 or TRBV6-3 and TRBJ2-7. Germline CDR1 reads MNHEY; CDR2 reads SVGEGT. CDR3 length: 15 residues. CDR3 sequence: CASSLSPTVPYEQYF.

The chain employs TRBV7-6 and TRBJ2-7; lacking DNA, the TRBD1 call made by TCRdb goes unchecked. The CDR3 consists of 13 residues. Per germline, CDR1 SGHVS and CDR2 FNYEAQ. The CDR3 is CASSPNREYEQYF.

The chain carries TRBV7-2 and TRBJ2-3; TCRdb's D call, TRBD1, is unchecked because there is no DNA. The germline CDR1 and CDR2 sequences are SGHTA and FQGNSA. The CDR3 length is 15 residues. CDR3 loop: CASSYIRVDTDTQYF. Variable domain in full (rest from reference TRBV7-2 and TRBJ2-3): GAGVSQSPSNKVTEKGKDVELRCDPISGHTALYWYRQSLGQGLEFLIYFQGNSAPDKSGLPSDRFSAERTGGSVSTLTIQRTQQEDSAVYLCASSYIRVDTDTQYFGPGTRLTVL.